This TCR beta chain was identified in a study of blood T cell repertoires in COVID-19. Study-level background: Acute and convalescent COVID-19 samples came from the United States, Italy and Spain.

CDR3 length: 13 amino acids. Trimming pared 4 bases from V and 8 bases from J, leaving 15 bases between. In germline, CDR1 is SGDLS, CDR2 YYNGEE. Measured with immunoSEQ multiplex PCR; TCRdb has only the in-frame clones, and not every one. Of under 350,000 clones listed, about 85% were seen once; the top ten hold about 3.5%. The source material was peripheral blood. This receptor was obtained from a man between 18 and 35 years old with active or convalescent COVID-19. This chain connects TRBV9 to TRBJ1-2; perhaps TRBD1 as D (6 bases). In DNA form, the CDR3 reads TGTGCCAGCAGCACCACACAGGGCGGGGGCTACACCTTC. It translates to CASSTTQGGGYTF.